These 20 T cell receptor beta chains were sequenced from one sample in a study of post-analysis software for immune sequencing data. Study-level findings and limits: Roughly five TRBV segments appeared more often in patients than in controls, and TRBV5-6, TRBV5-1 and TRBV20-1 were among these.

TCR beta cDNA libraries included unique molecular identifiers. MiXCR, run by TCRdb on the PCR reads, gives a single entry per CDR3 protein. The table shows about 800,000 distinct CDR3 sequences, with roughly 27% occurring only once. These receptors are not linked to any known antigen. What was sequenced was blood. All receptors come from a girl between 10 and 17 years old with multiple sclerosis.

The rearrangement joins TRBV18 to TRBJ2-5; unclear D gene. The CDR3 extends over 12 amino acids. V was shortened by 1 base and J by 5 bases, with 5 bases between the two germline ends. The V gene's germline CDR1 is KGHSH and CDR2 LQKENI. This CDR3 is CASSPLPETQYF. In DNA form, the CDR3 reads TGTGCCAGCTCACCACTCCCCGAGACCCAGTACTTC.

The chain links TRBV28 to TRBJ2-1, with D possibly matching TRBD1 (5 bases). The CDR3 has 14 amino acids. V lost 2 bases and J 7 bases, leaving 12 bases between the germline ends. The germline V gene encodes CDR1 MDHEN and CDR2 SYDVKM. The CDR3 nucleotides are TGTGCCAGCAGTTTAAGGGGCAAAGGGAATGAGCAGTTCTTC. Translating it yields CASSLRGKGNEQFF.

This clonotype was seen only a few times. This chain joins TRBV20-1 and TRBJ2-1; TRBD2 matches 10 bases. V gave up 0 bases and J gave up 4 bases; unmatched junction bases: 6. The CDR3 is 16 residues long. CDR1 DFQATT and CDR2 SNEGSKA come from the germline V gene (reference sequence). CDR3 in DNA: TGCAGTGCTAGAGACCTTACTAGCGGGATTTACAATGAGCAGTTCTTC. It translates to CSARDLTSGIYNEQFF.

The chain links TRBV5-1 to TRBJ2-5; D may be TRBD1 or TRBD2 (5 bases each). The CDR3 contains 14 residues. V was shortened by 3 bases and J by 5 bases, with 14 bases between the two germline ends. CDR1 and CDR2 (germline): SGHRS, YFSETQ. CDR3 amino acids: CASSWGTRRETQYF. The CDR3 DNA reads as TGCGCCAGCAGCTGGGGGACCCGACGGGAGACCCAGTACTTC.

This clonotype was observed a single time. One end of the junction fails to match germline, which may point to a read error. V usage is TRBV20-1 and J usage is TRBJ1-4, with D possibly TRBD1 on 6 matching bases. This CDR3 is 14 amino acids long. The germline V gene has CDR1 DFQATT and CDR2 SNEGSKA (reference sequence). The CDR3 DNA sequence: TGCAGTGCTAGAGATTACAGGGATAATGAAAAACGGTTTTTT. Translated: CSARDYRDNEKRFF.

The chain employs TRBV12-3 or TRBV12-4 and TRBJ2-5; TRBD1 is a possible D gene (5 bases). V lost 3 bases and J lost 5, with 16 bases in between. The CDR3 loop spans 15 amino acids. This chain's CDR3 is CASSFTGGGRETQYF. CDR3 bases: TGTGCCAGCAGTTTTACAGGTGGTGGAAGGGAGACCCAGTACTTC.

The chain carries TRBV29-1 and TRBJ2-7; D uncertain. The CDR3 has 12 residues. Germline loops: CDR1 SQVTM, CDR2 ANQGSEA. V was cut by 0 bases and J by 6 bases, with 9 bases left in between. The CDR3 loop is CSVEDRLGEQYF. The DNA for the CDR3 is TGCAGCGTTGAAGATCGGCTTGGCGAGCAGTACTTC.

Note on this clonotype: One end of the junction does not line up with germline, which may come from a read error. The CDR3 loop reads CVSSRLAGGHEQFF. The CDR3 nucleotides read TGTGTCAGCAGCCGACTAGCGGGAGGCCATGAGCAGTTCTTC. The genes are TRBV7-2 and TRBJ2-1, with 13 bases aligning to TRBD2. The CDR3 has 14 amino acids. The germline gives CDR1 SGHTA, CDR2 FQGNSA.

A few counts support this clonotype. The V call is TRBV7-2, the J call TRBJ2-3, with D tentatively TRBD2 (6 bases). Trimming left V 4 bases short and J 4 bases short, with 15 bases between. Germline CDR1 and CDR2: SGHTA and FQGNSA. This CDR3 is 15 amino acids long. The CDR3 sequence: CASSSWRAAADTQYF. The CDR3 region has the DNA TGTGCCAGCAGCTCCTGGAGGGCCGCGGCAGATACGCAGTATTTT.

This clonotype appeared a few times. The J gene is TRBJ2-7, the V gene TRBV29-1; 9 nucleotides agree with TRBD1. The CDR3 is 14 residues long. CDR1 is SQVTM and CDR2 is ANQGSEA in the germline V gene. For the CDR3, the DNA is TGCACCATGGAAGGAGGGACAGGGCCCCGCGAGCAGTACTTC. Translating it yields CTMEGGTGPREQYF.

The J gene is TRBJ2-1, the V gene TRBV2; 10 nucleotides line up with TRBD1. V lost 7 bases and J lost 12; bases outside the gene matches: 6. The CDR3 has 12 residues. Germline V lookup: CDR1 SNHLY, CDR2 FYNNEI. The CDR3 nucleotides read TGTGCCAGCACCCAGACAGGGGGCTGGCAGTTCTTC. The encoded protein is CASTQTGGWQFF.

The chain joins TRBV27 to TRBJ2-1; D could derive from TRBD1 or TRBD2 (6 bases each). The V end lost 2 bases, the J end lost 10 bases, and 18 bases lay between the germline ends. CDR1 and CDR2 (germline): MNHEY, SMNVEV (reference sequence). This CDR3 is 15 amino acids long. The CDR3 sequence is CASSLRWRDKREQFF. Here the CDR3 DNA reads TGTGCCAGCAGTTTACGTTGGAGGGACAAGCGGGAGCAGTTCTTC.

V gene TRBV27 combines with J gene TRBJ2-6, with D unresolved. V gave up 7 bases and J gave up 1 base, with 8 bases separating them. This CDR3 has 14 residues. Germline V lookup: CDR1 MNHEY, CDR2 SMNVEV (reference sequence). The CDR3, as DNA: TGTGCCAGCACCCCTGGGTCTGGGGCCAACGTCCTGACTTTC. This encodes CASTPGSGANVLTF.

CDR3 coding DNA: TGTGCCAGCAACAAACCGGGACAGTTCTACGAGCAGTACTTC. Protein sequence: CASNKPGQFYEQYF. The V and J genes are TRBV6-2 or TRBV6-3 and TRBJ2-7; 7 bases fit TRBD1. This CDR3 contains 14 residues. The germline gives CDR1 MNHEY, CDR2 SVGEGT. The trim removed 7 bases at V and 3 bases at J, leaving 9 bases unmatched.

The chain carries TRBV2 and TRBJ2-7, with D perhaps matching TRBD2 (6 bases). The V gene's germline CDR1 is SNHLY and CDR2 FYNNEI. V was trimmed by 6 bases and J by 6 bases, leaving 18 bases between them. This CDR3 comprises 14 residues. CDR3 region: CASRVGGVPGEQYF. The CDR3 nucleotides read TGTGCCAGCAGGGTAGGAGGGGTCCCCGGCGAGCAGTACTTC.

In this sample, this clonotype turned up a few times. The CDR3 sequence: CASSYSPRVGSYEQYF. The CDR3, as DNA: TGTGCCAGCAGTTACTCGCCCAGGGTTGGTTCCTACGAGCAGTACTTC. The gene calls are TRBV6-5 and TRBJ2-7; weak D call: TRBD1 (5 bases). The V end lost 0 bases, the J end lost 1 base, and 13 bases lay between the germline ends. Germline assignment: CDR1 MNHEY and CDR2 SVGAGI. The CDR3 sequence is 16 residues long.

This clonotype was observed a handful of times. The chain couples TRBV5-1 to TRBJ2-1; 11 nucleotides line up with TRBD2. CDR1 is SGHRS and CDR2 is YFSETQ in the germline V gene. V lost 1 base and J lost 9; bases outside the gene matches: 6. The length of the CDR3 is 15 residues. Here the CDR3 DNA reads TGCGCCAGCAGCTTGACCGGACTAGCGGGCTTTGAGCAGTTCTTC. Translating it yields CASSLTGLAGFEQFF. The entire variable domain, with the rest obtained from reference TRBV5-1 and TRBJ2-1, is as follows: KAGVTQTPRYLIKTRGQQVTLSCSPISGHRSVSWYQQTPGQGLQFLFEYFSETQRNKGNFPGRFSGRQFSNSRSEMNVSTLELGDSALYLCASSLTGLAGFEQFFGPGTRLTVL.

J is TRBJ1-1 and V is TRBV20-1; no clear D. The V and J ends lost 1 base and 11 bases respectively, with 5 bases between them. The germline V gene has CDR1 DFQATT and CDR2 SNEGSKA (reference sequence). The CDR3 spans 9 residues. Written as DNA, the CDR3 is TGCAGTGCTAGAGGGGTTGCTTTCTTT. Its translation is CSARGVAFF.

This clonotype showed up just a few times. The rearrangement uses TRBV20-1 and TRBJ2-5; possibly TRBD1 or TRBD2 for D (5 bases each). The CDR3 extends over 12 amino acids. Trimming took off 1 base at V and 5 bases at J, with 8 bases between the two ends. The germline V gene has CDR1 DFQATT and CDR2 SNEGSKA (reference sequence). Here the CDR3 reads CSARGGLETQYF. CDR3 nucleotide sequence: TGCAGTGCTAGAGGGGGGTTGGAGACCCAGTACTTC.

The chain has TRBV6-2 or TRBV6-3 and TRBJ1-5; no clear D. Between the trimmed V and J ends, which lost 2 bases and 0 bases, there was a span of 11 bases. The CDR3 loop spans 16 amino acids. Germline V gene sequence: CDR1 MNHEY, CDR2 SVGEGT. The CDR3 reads CASSYGRVTSNQPQHF. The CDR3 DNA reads TGTGCCAGCAGTTACGGCCGAGTAACTAGCAATCAGCCCCAGCATTTT.